This T cell receptor beta chain was obtained from a study of shared clonotypes between healthy human individuals. About the research overall: CD4 naive and memory got three plates each, CD8 naive two, CD8 memory one.

Comment on this clone: Other DNA sequences in this specimen translate into the identical CDR3.

Sequencing was performed with immunoSEQ multiplex PCR; in TCRdb, only in-frame clones are kept and a portion is missing. The sample includes about 1.1 million clones, around 82% of them seen just once. The sequence was collected from a man younger than 35 in good health. Some clones in this sample may be carry-over from other donors' samples. Source material: memory CD4+ T cells from PBMCs. The subset: CD45RA-negative fraction.

CDR3 nucleotide sequence: TGTGCCAGTAGTATACAGGGAAACTATGGCTACACCTTC. This gives the protein CASSIQGNYGYTF. This sequence joins TRBV19 and TRBJ1-2; D perhaps matches TRBD1 (5 bases). The V end was cut by 2 bases, the J end by 2 bases, with 6 bases between. The CDR3 sequence is 13 residues long. Germline-derived CDR1 and CDR2 are LNHDA and SQIVND (reference sequence).